The clone carrying this TCR beta chain was seen just once. Its specificity is unknown. The CDR3 has 18 amino acids. Trimming removed 5 bases at V and 1 base at J, with 24 bases between. Germline-derived CDR1 and CDR2 are LNHDA and SQIVND (reference sequence). The data were taken from a study of siplizumab effects on memory and regulatory T cells. Study-wide findings and caveats: It was never confirmed that proliferating Tregs from siplizumab cultures were suppressive. Mappable alloreactive CD4+ clones were on average 68.8% Treg-derived with siplizumab, about 26% in controls. Greater diversity than memory cells seemed evident in naive T cells, which also appeared to be major alloresponse contributors.

Sequencing of each sample assayed 95,000 to 100,000 TCR templates. Produced via immunoSEQ multiplex PCR; TCRdb's table is partial and in-frame only. This table has about 80,000 clones, around 93% appearing once. The V call is TRBV19, the J call TRBJ2-7; D not certain. The clonotype comes from a human donor in good health. The sequenced material came from CD8+ T cells sorted from blood. The CDR3 loop is CASSVYSGALGRSYEQYF. The CDR3, as DNA: TGTGCCAGTAGTGTCTACTCCGGTGCCTTGGGAAGATCCTACGAGCAGTACTTC.